The 14 T cell receptor beta chains below all came from one sample that was sequenced in a study of T cell responses to AZD1222 COVID-19 vaccine. Sequencing used immunoSEQ multiplex PCR; TCRdb keeps in-frame clones, though not all of them. The sample carries some 160,000 clones, about nine tenths recorded once. The sequences come from peripheral blood, collected 28 days after the second AZD1222 dose. Source of these receptors: an adult who received the AZD1222 COVID-19 vaccine.

The CDR3 DNA reads TGTGCCAGCAGTTCCAGGTACTCTAACTATGGCTACACCTTC. Its protein product is CASSSRYSNYGYTF. J is TRBJ1-2 and V is TRBV2; D remains unclear. V was trimmed by 5 bases and J by 0 bases, leaving 10 bases between them. The CDR3 length is 14 residues. Germline values: CDR1 SNHLY, CDR2 FYNNEI.

This chain connects TRBV20-1 to TRBJ1-5; D is unclear. CDR3 size: 15 residues. Trimming took off 3 bases at V and 0 bases at J, with 12 bases between the two ends. CDR1 and CDR2 (germline): DFQATT, SNEGSKA (reference sequence). The CDR3 bases are TGCAGTGCTAGTCGATTAGATTATAGCAATCAGCCCCAGCATTTT. This gives the protein CSASRLDYSNQPQHF.

The V call is TRBV7-9, the J call TRBJ1-2; TRBD1 matches at 7 bases. The CDR3 is 14 amino acids. V dropped 3 bases and J dropped 7; count of bases not matched to a gene: 8. Per the germline V gene, CDR1 is SEHNR and CDR2 is FQNEAQ (reference sequence). CDR3 DNA: TGTGCCAGCAGCTTTACACAGGGGTCTAGTGGCTACACCTTC. As protein: CASSFTQGSSGYTF.

V is TRBV20-1 and J is TRBJ1-1, with unresolved D. V gave up 3 bases and J gave up 2 bases, with 7 bases separating them. This CDR3 is built from 12 residues. In germline, CDR1 is DFQATT, CDR2 SNEGSKA (reference sequence). As DNA, the CDR3 is TGCAGTGCTAGTATGCCAAACACTGAAGCTTTCTTT. Its protein product is CSASMPNTEAFF.

The gene calls are TRBV19 and TRBJ1-5; the match to TRBD1 covers 10 bases. This CDR3 comprises 16 residues. The V gene end was trimmed by 7 bases and the J gene end by 2 bases; junction bases not matched to a gene: 8. CDR1 LNHDA and CDR2 SQIVND come from the germline V gene (reference sequence). CDR3 nucleotide sequence: TGTGCCAGTAATAGAAGAGGGACAGGGGGCAATCAGCCCCAGCATTTT. Translated: CASNRRGTGGNQPQHF.

V and J are TRBV29-1 and TRBJ2-1; 9 bases align to TRBD2. Per germline, CDR1 SQVTM and CDR2 ANQGSEA. The CDR3 runs 14 residues. V shed 4 bases, J shed 3 bases, and the junction held 4 bases outside the gene matches. CDR3 sequence (DNA): TGCAGCGTTGGAGGTAGCGGGGGCTACAATGAGCAGTTCTTC. Amino acid sequence: CSVGGSGGYNEQFF.

The table lists this clone with a count of one. The V call is TRBV7-9, the J call TRBJ2-1; 7 nucleotides align to TRBD2. This CDR3 is built from 14 residues. Germline CDR1 and CDR2: SEHNR and FQNEAQ (reference sequence). J was trimmed by 5 bases and V by 1 base; bases with no gene match: 2. The CDR3 sequence: CASSLGLADNEQFF. The CDR3 DNA reads as TGTGCCAGCAGCTTAGGGCTAGCGGACAATGAGCAGTTCTTC.

V usage is TRBV3-1 (or the pseudogene TRBV3-2) and J usage is TRBJ1-6, with unresolved D. CDR1 and CDR2 from the germline V gene are LGHDT and YNNKEL (reference sequence). Trimming took 4 bases from V and 7 from J, leaving 14 bases between them. CDR3 length: 15 residues. As DNA, the CDR3 is TGTGCCAGCAGCCCCGACGGAGGAGGAAATTCACCCCTCCACTTT. Protein: CASSPDGGGNSPLHF.

J is TRBJ1-6 and V is TRBV20-1, with D perhaps TRBD1 (6 bases). The CDR3 extends over 14 amino acids. Trimming removed 3 bases at V and 7 bases at J, with 13 bases between. Per germline, CDR1 DFQATT and CDR2 SNEGSKA (reference sequence). CDR3 region: CSASLGGTNSPLHF. In nucleotides, the CDR3 is TGCAGTGCTAGTCTGGGGGGCACAAATTCACCCCTCCACTTT.

The chain links TRBV6-6 to TRBJ1-2, with 9 bases fitting TRBD1. The CDR3 totals 14 residues. CDR1 is MNHNY, CDR2 SVGAGI, per germline (reference sequence). After removal of 6 bases from V and 6 bases from J, the junction contained 8 bases not matched to a gene. The CDR3 protein is CASSYRTGEHGYTF. The CDR3 nucleotides read TGTGCCAGCAGCTACCGGACAGGGGAACATGGCTACACCTTC.

For the CDR3, the DNA is TGTGCCAGCAGGAGAGACGGGATGGACAATCAGCCCCAGCATTTT. Amino acid sequence: CASRRDGMDNQPQHF. The rearrangement links TRBV2 to TRBJ1-5; D is undetermined. This CDR3 region has 15 residues. Germline-derived CDR1 and CDR2 are SNHLY and FYNNEI. Trimming took 6 bases from V and 3 from J, leaving 15 bases between them. The variable domain in full, completed from reference TRBV2 and TRBJ1-5, reads EPEVTQTPSHQVTQMGQEVILRCVPISNHLYFYWYRQILGQKVEFLVSFYNNEISEKSEIFDDQFSVERPDGSNFTLKIRSTKLEDSAMYFCASRRDGMDNQPQHFGDGTRLSIL.

The V and J genes are TRBV21-1 and TRBJ1-1. TRBV21-1 is labeled a pseudogene. The CDR3 has 16 amino acids. CDR3 residues: CASSPWRGSRNTEAFF. The CDR3 region has the DNA TGTGCCAGCAGCCCTTGGCGGGGGAGCAGGAACACTGAAGCTTTCTTT.

The CDR3 DNA is TGTGCCAGCAGGCCGGGACAGGGGATTGGCTACACCTTC. It specifies CASRPGQGIGYTF. The chain uses TRBV6-4 and TRBJ1-2, with 10 bases lining up with TRBD1. In germline, CDR1 is MRHNA, CDR2 SNTAGT. The CDR3 is 13 amino acids. The junction had 5 bases not matched to a gene; V was cut back by 6 bases and J by 7 bases.

V usage is TRBV9 and J usage is TRBJ2-7, with D unresolved. V was trimmed by 7 bases and J by 6 bases, leaving 17 bases between them. CDR1 and CDR2 (germline): SGDLS, YYNGEE. CDR3 length equals 13 residues. The CDR3 coding sequence is TGTGCCAGCGGTGGGCTAGAATTCGGCGAGCAGTACTTC. Its translation: CASGGLEFGEQYF.